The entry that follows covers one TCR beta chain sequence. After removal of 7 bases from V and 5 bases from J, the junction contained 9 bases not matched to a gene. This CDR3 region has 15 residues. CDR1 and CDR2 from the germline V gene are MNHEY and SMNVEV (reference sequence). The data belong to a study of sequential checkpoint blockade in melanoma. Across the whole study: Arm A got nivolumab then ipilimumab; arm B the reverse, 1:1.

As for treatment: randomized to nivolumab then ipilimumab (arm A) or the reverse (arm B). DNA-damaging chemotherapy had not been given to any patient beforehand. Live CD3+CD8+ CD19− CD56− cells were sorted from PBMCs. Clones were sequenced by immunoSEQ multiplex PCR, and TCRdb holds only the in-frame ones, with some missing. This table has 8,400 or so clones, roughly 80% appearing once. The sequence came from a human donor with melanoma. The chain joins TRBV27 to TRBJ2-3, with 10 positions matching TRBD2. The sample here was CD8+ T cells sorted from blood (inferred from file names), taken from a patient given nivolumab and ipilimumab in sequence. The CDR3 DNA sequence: TGTGCCAGCACTCCGGCTAGCGGGGGTGGAGATACGCAGTATTTT. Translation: CASTPASGGGDTQYF.